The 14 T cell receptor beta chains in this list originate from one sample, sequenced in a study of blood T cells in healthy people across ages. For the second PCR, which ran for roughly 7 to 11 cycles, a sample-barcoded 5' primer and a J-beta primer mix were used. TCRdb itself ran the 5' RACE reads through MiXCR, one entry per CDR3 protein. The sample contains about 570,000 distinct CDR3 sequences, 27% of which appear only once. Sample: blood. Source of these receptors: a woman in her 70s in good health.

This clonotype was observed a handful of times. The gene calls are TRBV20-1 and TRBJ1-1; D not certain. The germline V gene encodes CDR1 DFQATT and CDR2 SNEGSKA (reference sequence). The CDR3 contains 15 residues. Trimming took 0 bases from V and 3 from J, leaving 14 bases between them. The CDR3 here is CSARDPIDGHTEAFF. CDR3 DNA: TGCAGTGCTAGAGATCCGATCGACGGGCACACTGAAGCTTTCTTT.

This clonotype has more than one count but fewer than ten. The CDR3 DNA reads TGCAGTGCTAGAGGACAGGGGCCCTCAACTAATGAAAAACTGTTTTTT. It specifies CSARGQGPSTNEKLFF. The genes are TRBV20-1 and TRBJ1-4, with 8 bases identical to TRBD1. V shed 1 base and J 0 bases; nucleotides not matched to a gene: 4. This CDR3 is built from 16 residues. Germline CDR1 is DFQATT and CDR2 is SNEGSKA (reference sequence).

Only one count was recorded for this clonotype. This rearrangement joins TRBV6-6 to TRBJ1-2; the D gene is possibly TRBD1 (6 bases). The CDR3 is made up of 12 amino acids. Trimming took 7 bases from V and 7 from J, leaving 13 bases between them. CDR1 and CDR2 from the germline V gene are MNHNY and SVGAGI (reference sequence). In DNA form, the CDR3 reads TGTGCCAGCAACATCAGGGGAGCTGGCTACACCTTC. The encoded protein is CASNIRGAGYTF.

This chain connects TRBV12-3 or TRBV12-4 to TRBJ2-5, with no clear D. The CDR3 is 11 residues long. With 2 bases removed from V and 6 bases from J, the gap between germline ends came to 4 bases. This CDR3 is CASSLFKTQYF. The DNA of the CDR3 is TGTGCCAGCAGTTTATTTAAGACCCAGTACTTC.

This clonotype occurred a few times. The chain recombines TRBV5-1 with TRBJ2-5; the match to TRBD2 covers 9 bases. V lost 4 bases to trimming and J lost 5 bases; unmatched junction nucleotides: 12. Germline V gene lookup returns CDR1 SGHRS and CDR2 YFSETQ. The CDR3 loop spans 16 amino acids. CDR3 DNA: TGCGCCAGCAGCCAGGACTCAGCGGGGGGCCCGGAGACCCAGTACTTC. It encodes CASSQDSAGGPETQYF. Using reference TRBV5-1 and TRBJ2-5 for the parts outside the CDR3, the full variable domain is KAGVTQTPRYLIKTRGQQVTLSCSPISGHRSVSWYQQTPGQGLQFLFEYFSETQRNKGNFPGRFSGRQFSNSRSEMNVSTLELGDSALYLCASSQDSAGGPETQYFGPGTRLLVL.

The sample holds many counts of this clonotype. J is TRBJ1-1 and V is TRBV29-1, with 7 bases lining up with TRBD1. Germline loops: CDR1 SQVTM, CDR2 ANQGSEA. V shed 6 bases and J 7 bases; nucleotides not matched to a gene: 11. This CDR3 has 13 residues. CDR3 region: CSVTSTGSGEAFF. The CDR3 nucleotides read TGCAGCGTCACCTCGACAGGGTCAGGTGAAGCTTTCTTT.

Written as DNA, the CDR3 is TGTGCCAGCAGTCAACGAGGGGGCGCGGACTATGGCTACACCTTC. Its translation is CASSQRGGADYGYTF. V gene TRBV27 combines with J gene TRBJ1-2; 7 nucleotides line up with TRBD1. From germline, CDR1 is MNHEY and CDR2 SMNVEV (reference sequence). CDR3 length: 15 residues. The V segment lost 5 bases and the J segment 3 bases; nucleotides outside the gene matches: 9.

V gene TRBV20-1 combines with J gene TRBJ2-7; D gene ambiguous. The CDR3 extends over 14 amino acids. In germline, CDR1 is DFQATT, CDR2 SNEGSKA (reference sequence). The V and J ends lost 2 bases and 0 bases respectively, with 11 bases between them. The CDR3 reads CSARRDLFSYEQYF. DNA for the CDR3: TGCAGTGCTAGAAGAGACTTGTTCTCCTACGAGCAGTACTTC.

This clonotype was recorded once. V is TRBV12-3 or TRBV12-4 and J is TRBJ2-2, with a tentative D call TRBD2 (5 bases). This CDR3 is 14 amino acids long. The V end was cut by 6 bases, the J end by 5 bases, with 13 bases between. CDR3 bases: TGTGCCAGCAGCCCCATGAGAGGGACCGGGGAGCTGTTTTTT. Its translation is CASSPMRGTGELFF.

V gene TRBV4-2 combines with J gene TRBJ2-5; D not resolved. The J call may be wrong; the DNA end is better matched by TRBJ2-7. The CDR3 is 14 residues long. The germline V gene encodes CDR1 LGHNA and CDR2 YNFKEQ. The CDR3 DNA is TGTGCCAGCAGCCAAGACGGTATCTCCTACGAGCAGTACTTC. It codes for CASSQDGISYEQYF.

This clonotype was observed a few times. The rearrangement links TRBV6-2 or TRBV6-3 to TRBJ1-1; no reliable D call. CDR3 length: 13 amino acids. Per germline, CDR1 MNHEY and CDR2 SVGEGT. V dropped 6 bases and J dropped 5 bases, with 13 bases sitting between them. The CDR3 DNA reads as TGTGCCAGCAGGGAACAGACTCAAACTGAAGCTTTCTTT. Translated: CASREQTQTEAFF.

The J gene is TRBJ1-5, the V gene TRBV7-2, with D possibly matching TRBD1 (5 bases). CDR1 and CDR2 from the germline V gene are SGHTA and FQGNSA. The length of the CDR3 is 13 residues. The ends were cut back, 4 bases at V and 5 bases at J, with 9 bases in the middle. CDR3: CASSSGGDQPQHF. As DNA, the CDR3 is TGTGCCAGCAGCTCAGGAGGGGATCAGCCCCAGCATTTT.

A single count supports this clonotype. The CDR3 region has the DNA TGTGCCAGCTCACTCCACAGGGTTACCTCGGGAGATACGCAGTATTTT. Translated: CASSLHRVTSGDTQYF. This chain uses TRBV18 with TRBJ2-3; D may be TRBD1 (6 bases). The CDR3 contains 16 residues. V lost 4 bases to trimming and J lost 5 bases, with 19 bases between them. The germline CDR1 and CDR2 sequences are KGHSH and LQKENI. Looking up the rest from reference TRBV18 and TRBJ2-3 gives the full variable domain: NAGVMQNPRHLVRRRGQEARLRCSPMKGHSHVYWYRQLPEEGLKFMVYLQKENIIDESGMPKERFSAEFPKEGPSILRIQQVVRGDSAAYFCASSLHRVTSGDTQYFGPGTRLTVL.

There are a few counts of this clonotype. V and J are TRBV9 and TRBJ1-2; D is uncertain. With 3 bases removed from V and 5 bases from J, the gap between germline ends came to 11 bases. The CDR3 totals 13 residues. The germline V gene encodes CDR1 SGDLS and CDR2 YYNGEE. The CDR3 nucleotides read TGTGCCAGCAGCGCGGCGGTGGGTTATGGCTACACCTTC. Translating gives CASSAAVGYGYTF.